The 21 T cell receptor beta chains below were found in one sample sequenced in a study of T-cell memory formation after mild COVID-19. TCRdb fed the 5' RACE reads into MiXCR, producing one record per CDR3 protein. The sample holds about 150,000 distinct CDR3 sequences, 13% to 15% seen once. Sequenced sample: PBMCs or a T cell subset sorted from them (not recorded which). Receptors were obtained from an adult woman who had mild COVID-19 (a few samples of this study predate the infection). Cell type and time point are not known.

CDR3 loop: CASSFLQGGQPQHF. Here the CDR3 DNA reads TGTGCCAGCAGTTTCCTTCAGGGGGGTCAGCCCCAGCATTTT. V is TRBV28 and J is TRBJ1-5; 7 bases line up with TRBD1. Germline CDR1 reads MDHEN; CDR2 reads SYDVKM. The CDR3 is made up of 14 amino acids. V lost 3 bases, J lost 6 bases, and 5 bases stayed unmatched.

The chain employs TRBV24-1 and TRBJ2-7; TRBD1 matches at 8 bases. Germline assignment: CDR1 KGHDR and CDR2 SFDVKD. V shed 3 bases, J shed 5 bases, and the junction held 8 bases outside the gene matches. This CDR3 region has 15 residues. The CDR3 DNA sequence: TGTGCCACCAGTGATGAACGGACAGGGAGGAACGAGCAGTACTTC. Amino acids: CATSDERTGRNEQYF.

Only a few counts were recorded for this clonotype. The gene calls are TRBV20-1 and TRBJ2-1, with D perhaps TRBD1 or TRBD2 (5 bases each). CDR3 size: 13 residues. V was clipped by 5 bases and J by 7 bases, with 15 bases between them. From germline, CDR1 is DFQATT and CDR2 SNEGSKA (reference sequence). The CDR3 region is CSAVMGPGNEQFF. CDR3 DNA sequence: TGCAGTGCTGTCATGGGGCCGGGGAATGAGCAGTTCTTC.

V and J are TRBV12-3 or TRBV12-4 and TRBJ2-7; TRBD1 matches at 9 bases. V was pared by 6 bases and J by 0 bases, with 6 bases of the junction left unmatched. CDR3 length: 15 amino acids. CDR3 residues: CASRGDRAPSYEQYF. The CDR3 region has the DNA TGTGCCAGCAGGGGGGACAGGGCTCCCTCCTACGAGCAGTACTTC.

This clonotype appeared a few times. V and J are TRBV5-1 and TRBJ1-1; the D gene is possibly TRBD1 (5 bases). CDR1 and CDR2 (germline): SGHRS, YFSETQ. The V gene lost 1 base and the J gene lost 7 bases, with 20 bases spanning the gap. The CDR3 spans 16 residues. For the CDR3, the DNA is TGCGCCAGCAGCTTGTATTCTTCCCACAGGAACGATGAAGCTTTCTTT. It translates to CASSLYSSHRNDEAFF.

The table lists this clonotype with a few counts. This sequence joins TRBV3-1 and TRBJ2-7; D may be TRBD2 (5 bases). The CDR3 consists of 16 residues. The V end was cut by 0 bases, the J end by 6 bases, with 18 bases between. The germline V gene encodes CDR1 LGHDT and CDR2 YNNKEL (reference sequence). The CDR3 here is CASSQEFWTPRGEQYF. The CDR3 DNA reads as TGTGCCAGCAGCCAAGAATTTTGGACCCCACGGGGCGAGCAGTACTTC.

This chain connects TRBV9 to TRBJ2-1; D possibly corresponds to TRBD2 (6 bases). This CDR3 is 15 amino acids long. V was cut by 0 bases and J by 2 bases, with 9 bases left in between. Germline lookup yields CDR1 SGDLS and CDR2 YYNGEE. The CDR3 bases are TGTGCCAGCAGCGTAGCGGGAGAGGCCTACAATGAGCAGTTCTTC. It yields the protein CASSVAGEAYNEQFF.

This clonotype occurred a few times. The J gene is TRBJ1-5, the V gene TRBV7-9; 9 bases line up with TRBD1. The germline gives CDR1 SEHNR, CDR2 FQNEAQ (reference sequence). V lost 5 bases, J lost 8 bases, and 10 bases stayed unmatched. CDR3 length equals 15 residues. The CDR3 bases are TGTGCCAGCAGCGTCGGACAGGGGTTGTATGAGCCCCAGCATTTT. Encoded protein: CASSVGQGLYEPQHF.

In this sample, this clonotype turned up a few times. J is TRBJ2-3 and V is TRBV20-1; no definite D call. This CDR3 comprises 12 residues. Between the trimmed V and J ends, which lost 7 bases and 2 bases, there was a span of 10 bases. In germline, CDR1 is DFQATT, CDR2 SNEGSKA (reference sequence). The CDR3 reads CSVGITTDTQYF. In DNA, the CDR3 is TGCAGTGTAGGGATTACCACAGATACGCAGTATTTT.

This chain uses TRBV5-1 with TRBJ1-1; D may be TRBD1 (6 bases). V shed 2 bases and J shed 0 bases, with 11 bases lying between them. Germline loops: CDR1 SGHRS, CDR2 YFSETQ. The length of the CDR3 is 15 residues. The CDR3 loop reads CASSFADRLNTEAFF. The CDR3 coding sequence is TGCGCCAGCAGCTTTGCGGACAGACTGAACACTGAAGCTTTCTTT.

This chain joins TRBV9 and TRBJ2-2, with 7 bases that match TRBD1. CDR3 length: 15 amino acids. Losses at the gene ends were 3 bases for V and 4 bases for J; bases not matched to a gene: 6. Germline V lookup: CDR1 SGDLS, CDR2 YYNGEE. The CDR3 sequence: CASSGRDSITGELFF. DNA of the CDR3: TGTGCCAGCAGCGGACGGGACAGCATCACCGGGGAGCTGTTTTTT.

This clonotype was picked up a small number of times. The V call is TRBV20-1, the J call TRBJ2-7, with no clear D. In germline, CDR1 is DFQATT, CDR2 SNEGSKA (reference sequence). Between the trimmed V and J ends, which lost 0 bases and 2 bases, there was a span of 8 bases. The CDR3 extends over 13 amino acids. The CDR3 region has the DNA TGCAGTGCTAGAGAGGAGCGTCCCTACGAGCAGTACTTC. This gives the protein CSAREERPYEQYF.

Many counts were recorded for this clonotype. V and J are TRBV7-3 and TRBJ2-1; 12 bases agree with TRBD2. Germline V gene sequence: CDR1 SGHTA, CDR2 FQGTGA. V lost 4 bases to trimming and J lost 5 bases; unmatched junction nucleotides: 0. The CDR3 covers 14 residues. The CDR3 DNA reads TGTGCCAGCAGCTCTAGCGGGGGGGACAATGAGCAGTTCTTC. Its protein product is CASSSSGGDNEQFF.

The rearrangement links TRBV29-1 to TRBJ2-1; 7 bases match TRBD2. CDR3 length: 14 amino acids. With V trimmed by 6 bases and J by 3 bases, 8 bases remained unmatched. Germline CDR1 reads SQVTM; CDR2 reads ANQGSEA. The CDR3 loop reads CSVLGEGGYNEQFF. The CDR3 DNA follows: TGCAGCGTCCTGGGGGAGGGCGGCTACAATGAGCAGTTCTTC.

This chain connects TRBV5-5 to TRBJ2-1, with 8 bases lining up with TRBD2. The ends lost 4 bases at V and 9 bases at J; junction bases unmatched: 15. CDR3 length: 16 residues. Germline values: CDR1 SGHKS, CDR2 YYEKEE (reference sequence). Here the CDR3 reads CASSRTSPVVFGEQFF. In DNA form, the CDR3 reads TGTGCCAGCAGCAGGACTAGCCCCGTGGTTTTCGGTGAGCAGTTCTTC.

The rearrangement joins TRBV5-1 to TRBJ1-2, with D uncertain. V was shortened by 2 bases and J by 4 bases, with 12 bases between the two germline ends. Germline lookup yields CDR1 SGHRS and CDR2 YFSETQ. The CDR3 consists of 14 residues. The CDR3 nucleotides are TGCGCCAGCAGCTTAAGCCAAGGGTCCTATGGCTACACCTTC. Its protein product is CASSLSQGSYGYTF.

In its sample, this clonotype was seen a few times. The chain has TRBV6-2 or TRBV6-3 and TRBJ2-5, with 9 bases that match TRBD2. Trimming took 5 bases from V and 5 from J; bases not matched to a gene: 9. CDR1 and CDR2 (germline): MNHEY, SVGEGT. The CDR3 is 15 amino acids. This chain's CDR3 is CASSPPGLARETQYF. The CDR3 nucleotides read TGTGCCAGCAGTCCACCGGGACTAGCCCGGGAGACCCAGTACTTC.

This clonotype occurred a few times. At one boundary the junction diverges from the germline segment, which might be a read error. The chain couples TRBV20-1 to TRBJ2-3; TRBD1 aligns across 9 bases. Germline lookup yields CDR1 DFQATT and CDR2 SNEGSKA (reference sequence). CDR3 length: 15 amino acids. CDR3 nucleotides: TGCAGTGCGAGAGACGGGGACAGGGCCACAGATACGCAGTATTTT. This gives the protein CSARDGDRATDTQYF.

The chain combines TRBV5-6 with TRBJ2-3, with D unresolved. Looked up from germline, CDR1 is SGHDT and CDR2 is YYEEEE. CDR3 length: 13 residues. V was trimmed by 1 base and J by 3 bases, leaving 6 bases between them. The CDR3: CASSLKGTDTQYF. The CDR3 coding sequence is TGTGCCAGCAGCTTGAAAGGAACAGATACGCAGTATTTT.

The J gene is TRBJ2-3, the V gene TRBV4-1; TRBD2 aligns across 8 bases. Germline values: CDR1 MGHRA, CDR2 YSYEKL. The CDR3 is 15 amino acids. V shed 4 bases and J 5 bases; nucleotides not matched to a gene: 8. As DNA, the CDR3 is TGCGCCAGCAGCCGTTTCGGGGGGGCGGAAGATACGCAGTATTTT. Translating it yields CASSRFGGAEDTQYF.

This clonotype was recorded many times. The chain employs TRBV5-1 and TRBJ2-6; the D gene is possibly TRBD1 (6 bases). Germline V lookup: CDR1 SGHRS, CDR2 YFSETQ. Trimming shortened V by 5 bases and J by 0 bases, and 12 bases separated the two germline ends. The CDR3 length is 16 residues. CDR3 bases: TGCGCCAGCAGTTTACAGGGTTTCTCTGGGGCCAACGTCCTGACTTTC. This translates into CASSLQGFSGANVLTF.